Below are 21 T cell receptor beta chains sequenced from a single sample in a study of PD-1 blockade in mismatch repair-deficient tumors (dated by TCRdb to about 2017). The receptor library was made with the immunoSEQ multiplex PCR assay. TCRdb mirrors the immuneACCESS table, restricted to in-frame sequences. Some clones are absent from its copies; in checked studies, under half trace to an unresolved V gene, and the reason for the others is unknown. This sample lists 100,000 to 150,000 clones; 70% to 90% were detected once. Approximately 12% of the sample is in the top ten clones. This sample comprised peripheral blood, obtained 44 weeks after starting pembrolizumab. The receptors stem from an adult with mismatch repair-deficient cancer.

The chain uses TRBV18 and TRBJ1-4; D is perhaps TRBD1 (6 bases). The CDR3 spans 15 residues. Trimming removed 3 bases at V and 3 bases at J, with 11 bases between. Germline V CDR1 and CDR2: KGHSH, LQKENI. CDR3: CASSPNRDANEKLFF. The CDR3 bases are TGTGCCAGCTCACCGAACAGGGACGCTAATGAAAAACTGTTTTTT.

The count of this clone is one. The chain recombines TRBV7-9 with TRBJ2-7; 9 bases map to TRBD2. The CDR3 runs to 16 residues. Trimming at V came to 5 bases and at J to 5 bases, leaving 13 bases not matched to a gene. Germline CDR1 and CDR2: SEHNR and FQNEAQ (reference sequence). This CDR3 reads CASSPRGSGSVHEQYF. CDR3 sequence (DNA): TGTGCCAGCAGCCCCCGAGGTAGCGGGAGCGTCCACGAGCAGTACTTC.

Only a few counts were recorded for this clone. The chain couples TRBV4-1 to TRBJ2-7; 8 nucleotides match TRBD1. The CDR3 runs 15 residues. V shed 1 base, J shed 3 bases, and the junction held 5 bases outside the gene matches. Germline lookup yields CDR1 MGHRA and CDR2 YSYEKL. The CDR3 is CASSQGQGQGYEQYF. The CDR3 DNA follows: TGCGCCAGCAGCCAAGGACAGGGGCAAGGCTACGAGCAGTACTTC.

The chain combines TRBV27 with TRBJ2-2; D remains unclear. This CDR3 is 13 amino acids long. Germline V gives CDR1 MNHEY, CDR2 SMNVEV (reference sequence). V was cut by 4 bases and J by 3 bases, with 6 bases left in between. The CDR3 spells CASSYGYTGELFF. In DNA, the CDR3 is TGTGCCAGCAGTTACGGGTACACCGGGGAGCTGTTTTTT.

The rearrangement links TRBV11-1 to TRBJ2-1; 8 bases fit TRBD2. The germline CDR1 and CDR2 sequences are SGHAT and FQDESV (reference sequence). The CDR3 loop spans 17 amino acids. V lost 3 bases and J lost 4; bases outside the gene matches: 11. CDR3 DNA: TGTGCCAGCAGCTTGGGTTGGTTTAGCGGGGTATACAATGAGCAGTTCTTC. It encodes CASSLGWFSGVYNEQFF.

The CDR3 DNA reads TGTGCCAGCAGTGAATTGCTAACAGATAGAGAAAAACTGTTTTTT. Amino acid sequence: CASSELLTDREKLFF. The V gene is TRBV2, the J gene TRBJ1-4; D call uncertain. Looked up from germline, CDR1 is SNHLY and CDR2 is FYNNEI. The CDR3 is 15 residues long. Trimming left V 2 bases short and J 8 bases short, with 15 bases between.

Here the CDR3 DNA reads TGCAGCGTTGAATCCCTCACGGGGTCGTTTGTCCAAGAGACCCAGTACTTC. Translation gives CSVESLTGSFVQETQYF. V gene TRBV29-1 combines with J gene TRBJ2-5, with a tentative D call TRBD2 (5 bases). Germline CDR1 is SQVTM and CDR2 is ANQGSEA. This CDR3 contains 17 residues. V lost 2 bases and J lost 1, with 20 bases in between.

This clone appeared a single time. V usage is TRBV6-5 and J usage is TRBJ2-7, with 10 bases lining up with TRBD1. Germline CDR1 is MNHEY and CDR2 is SVGAGI. V lost 4 bases and J lost 4; bases outside the gene matches: 1. The CDR3 sequence is 13 residues long. Here the CDR3 reads CASSSGQGYEQYF. In nucleotides, the CDR3 is TGTGCCAGCAGTTCGGGACAGGGGTACGAGCAGTACTTC.

The V gene is TRBV6-1, the J gene TRBJ2-3, with 9 positions matching TRBD2. CDR1 is MNHNS and CDR2 is SASEGT in the germline V gene. The CDR3 consists of 15 residues. J lost 4 bases, V lost 0 bases, and 2 bases had no gene match. CDR3 bases: TGTGCCAGCAGTGAAGCGGCGGGAGGGCCAGATACGCAGTATTTT. It yields the protein CASSEAAGGPDTQYF.

V is TRBV6-5 and J is TRBJ2-7; no clear D. The V end was cut by 0 bases, the J end by 2 bases, with 14 bases between. This CDR3 has 16 amino acids. From germline, CDR1 is MNHEY and CDR2 SVGAGI. DNA of the CDR3: TGTGCCAGCAGTTACTCGGCCAGTGGGAATACCTACGAGCAGTACTTC. It encodes CASSYSASGNTYEQYF.

This chain joins TRBV6-6 and TRBJ2-7; no definite D call. Trimming removed 2 bases at V and 6 bases at J, with 14 bases between. Germline CDR1 reads MNHNY; CDR2 reads SVGAGI (reference sequence). The CDR3 is made up of 14 amino acids. Written as DNA, the CDR3 is TGTGCCAGCAGTTACGAACAACCCCCCGCCGAGCAGTACTTC. This translates into CASSYEQPPAEQYF.

J is TRBJ2-1 and V is TRBV7-2; TRBD1 matches 11 bases. J lost 5 bases, V lost 4 bases, and 4 bases had no gene match. Germline CDR1 and CDR2: SGHTA and FQGNSA. CDR3 size: 15 residues. CDR3 protein: CASSYGQGAHNEQFF. The CDR3 DNA reads as TGTGCCAGCAGCTATGGACAGGGGGCGCACAATGAGCAGTTCTTC.

For the CDR3, the DNA is TGTGCCAGCAGTTTAGGAGGGGGCGTCCCGAATGGCTACACCTTC. This sequence encodes CASSLGGGVPNGYTF. The chain couples TRBV27 to TRBJ1-2, with TRBD1 matching 7 bases. The CDR3 extends over 15 amino acids. Trimming cost V 2 bases and J 6 bases; bases outside gene matches: 9. Germline loops: CDR1 MNHEY, CDR2 SMNVEV (reference sequence).

J is TRBJ1-2 and V is TRBV30; 10 bases are a match to TRBD1. CDR1 GTSNPN and CDR2 SVGIG come from the germline V gene (reference sequence). Trimming removed 1 base from V and 5 bases from J; junction bases left unmatched: 10. CDR3 length: 16 residues. CDR3 DNA sequence: TGTGCCTGGAGTGGGATGGACAGGGGGGGCGGGTATGGCTACACCTTC. This sequence encodes CAWSGMDRGGGYGYTF.

V gene TRBV18 combines with J gene TRBJ2-4, with 9 bases lining up with TRBD1. The CDR3 loop spans 16 amino acids. The ends lost 4 bases at V and 3 bases at J; junction bases unmatched: 7. Germline V gene data show CDR1 as KGHSH and CDR2 as LQKENI. The CDR3 loop is CASSRPGQGNKNIQYF. CDR3 bases: TGTGCCAGCTCACGACCGGGACAGGGAAACAAAAACATTCAGTACTTC.

The genes are TRBV6-1 and TRBJ2-1; 8 nucleotides agree with TRBD2. Per the germline V gene, CDR1 is MNHNS and CDR2 is SASEGT. The CDR3 is made up of 15 amino acids. With V trimmed by 6 bases and J by 2 bases, 6 bases remained unmatched. CDR3: CASRASGRTYNEQFF. For the CDR3, the DNA is TGTGCCAGCAGGGCTAGCGGGCGGACCTACAATGAGCAGTTCTTC.

This clone was seen only a few times. V and J are TRBV10-1 and TRBJ2-7; D unresolved. CDR3 length equals 13 residues. The germline V gene has CDR1 WNHNN and CDR2 SYGVQD (reference sequence). V was trimmed by 7 bases and J by 2 bases, leaving 12 bases between them. The chain's CDR3 is CASIRSRPYEQYF. Written as DNA, the CDR3 is TGCGCCAGCATCCGTTCGAGACCCTACGAGCAGTACTTC.

The genes are TRBV6-1 and TRBJ2-7; 10 bases fit TRBD1. V was pared by 6 bases and J by 2 bases, with 7 bases of the junction left unmatched. The CDR3 extends over 15 amino acids. From germline, CDR1 is MNHNS and CDR2 SASEGT. The CDR3 region is CASRPRTGGPYEQYF. The CDR3 DNA is TGTGCCAGCAGACCAAGGACAGGGGGTCCCTACGAGCAGTACTTC.

This clone was detected only once. The chain employs TRBV19 and TRBJ2-2, with D tentatively TRBD1 (5 bases). Germline CDR1 is LNHDA and CDR2 is SQIVND (reference sequence). V lost 3 bases and J lost 0, with 23 bases in between. This CDR3 is built from 20 residues. The CDR3 here is CASSMPATAFSFSNTGELFF. DNA of the CDR3: TGTGCCAGTAGTATGCCTGCGACAGCCTTCTCCTTTTCGAACACCGGGGAGCTGTTTTTT.

The gene calls are TRBV7-9 and TRBJ1-2, with 8 nucleotides matching TRBD1. The V gene end was trimmed by 3 bases and the J gene end by 4 bases; junction bases not matched to a gene: 4. CDR3 size: 14 residues. The germline gives CDR1 SEHNR, CDR2 FQNEAQ (reference sequence). The CDR3 coding sequence is TGTGCCAGCAGCTTCACAGGGGGAGGCTATGGCTACACCTTC. Its protein is CASSFTGGGYGYTF.

The chain links TRBV15 to TRBJ2-3; TRBD1 agrees at 8 bases. The CDR3 has 15 residues. V shed 5 bases, J shed 1 base, and the junction held 5 bases outside the gene matches. Germline CDR1 LNHNV, CDR2 YYDKDF (reference sequence). The CDR3 loop is CATSSGQGRTDTQYF. The CDR3 DNA is TGTGCCACCAGCTCCGGACAGGGACGCACAGATACGCAGTATTTT.